This is a list of T cell receptor beta chains from one sample in a study of circulating and synovial CD4+ cells in juvenile arthritis. The method was immunoSEQ multiplex PCR; TCRdb's version includes in-frame clones alone and lacks a portion of them. The sample shows under 40,000 clones, approximately 92% of them seen only once. Sequencing was performed on CD4+ T cells from blood. Every receptor here comes from a human donor with juvenile idiopathic arthritis. Both conserved end residues are trimmed from each CDR3. Where a row states a size, it is once, few, many or the class of an expanded clone; other rows omit it.

J gene: TRBJ2-7; clone size: .; V gene: TRBV14; CDR3 length: 14; CDR3 protein: ASSQSSQGYSGEQY
J gene: TRBJ2-1; clone size: .; V gene: TRBV30; CDR3 length: 16; CDR3 protein: AWNPMRTSGSSYNEQF
J gene: TRBJ2-2; clone size: .; V gene: TRBV9; CDR3 length: 13; CDR3 protein: ASSVSAINTGELF
J gene: TRBJ2-7; clone size: .; V gene: TRBV12-5; CDR3 length: 9; CDR3 protein: ASANSYEQY
J gene: TRBJ2-7; clone size: .; V gene: TRBV5-6; CDR3 length: 9; CDR3 protein: ASSVSYEQY
J gene: TRBJ1-5; clone size: .; V gene: TRBV19; CDR3 length: 14; CDR3 protein: ASSSLTGGSNQPQH
J gene: TRBJ2-7; clone size: .; V gene: TRBV28; CDR3 length: 10; CDR3 protein: ASSLNNYEQY
J gene: TRBJ2-7; clone size: .; V gene: TRBV4-2; CDR3 length: 13; CDR3 protein: ASSQAQTGAYEQY
J gene: TRBJ2-2; clone size: .; V gene: TRBV5-1; CDR3 length: 13; CDR3 protein: ASSLGSRTAGELF
J gene: TRBJ2-7; clone size: .; V gene: TRBV5-6; CDR3 length: 12; CDR3 protein: ASSRLDSPYEQY
J gene: TRBJ1-1; clone size: few; V gene: TRBV28; CDR3 length: 9; CDR3 protein: ASSRVTEAF
J gene: TRBJ1-5; clone size: .; V gene: TRBV30; CDR3 length: 12; CDR3 protein: AWSRGQGNQPQH
J gene: TRBJ2-2; clone size: .; V gene: TRBV27; CDR3 length: 13; CDR3 protein: ASRRSSVYTGELF
J gene: TRBJ2-7; clone size: .; V gene: TRBV27; CDR3 length: 14; CDR3 protein: ASSQPGTSGSYEQY
J gene: TRBJ2-4; clone size: .; V gene: TRBV19; CDR3 length: 13; CDR3 protein: ASSIGGVGKNIQY
J gene: TRBJ2-7; clone size: .; V gene: TRBV2; CDR3 length: 12; CDR3 protein: ASTDTGLSYEQY
J gene: TRBJ1-2; clone size: .; V gene: TRBV19; CDR3 length: 13; CDR3 protein: ASRRTGDTIYGYT
J gene: TRBJ2-5; clone size: once; V gene: TRBV18; CDR3 length: 11; CDR3 protein: ASSRSDTSTQY
J gene: TRBJ1-4; clone size: .; V gene: TRBV29-1; CDR3 length: 13; CDR3 protein: SVEAPWTGGQKLF
J gene: TRBJ2-5; clone size: few; V gene: TRBV27; CDR3 length: 13; CDR3 protein: ASSFAGGLGETQY
J gene: TRBJ2-3; clone size: .; V gene: TRBV7-9; CDR3 length: 13; CDR3 protein: ASSLQGTVTDTQY
J gene: TRBJ1-5; clone size: .; V gene: TRBV7-2; CDR3 length: 14; CDR3 protein: ASSLAVGSGNQPQH
J gene: TRBJ2-2; clone size: .; V gene: TRBV7-7; CDR3 length: 12; CDR3 protein: ASSRSTSSGELF